The text below deals with one T cell receptor (beta chain). Sample treatment: oral pan-JAK inhibitor, 5-10 mg twice daily. The data derive from a study of CD8+ T cells in alopecia areata. Sequencing templates came from extracted RNA that was reverse transcribed into cDNA. Sequencing used immunoSEQ multiplex PCR; TCRdb keeps in-frame clones, though not all of them. The sample has 150,000 to 200,000 clones; about three fifths are singletons. This CDR3 contains 14 residues. Germline V lookup: CDR1 LNHDA, CDR2 SQIVND (reference sequence). Trimming removed 3 bases at V and 3 bases at J, with 12 bases between.

This sample comprised CD8+ T cells sorted from blood, obtained at week 24, from a patient treated with tofacitinib. The V and J genes are TRBV19 and TRBJ2-7; D is possibly TRBD1 (6 bases). The source is a human donor with alopecia areata. The CDR3 region has the DNA TGTGCCAGTAGTATTTGGCAGGGGCACTACGAGCAGTACTTC. Residues: CASSIWQGHYEQYF. The whole variable domain, remainder taken from reference TRBV19 and TRBJ2-7, is DGGITQSPKYLFRKEGQNVTLSCEQNLNHDAMYWYRQDPGQGLRLIYYSQIVNDFQKGDIAEGYSVSREKKESFPLTVTSAQKNPTAFYLCASSIWQGHYEQYFGPGTRLTVT.